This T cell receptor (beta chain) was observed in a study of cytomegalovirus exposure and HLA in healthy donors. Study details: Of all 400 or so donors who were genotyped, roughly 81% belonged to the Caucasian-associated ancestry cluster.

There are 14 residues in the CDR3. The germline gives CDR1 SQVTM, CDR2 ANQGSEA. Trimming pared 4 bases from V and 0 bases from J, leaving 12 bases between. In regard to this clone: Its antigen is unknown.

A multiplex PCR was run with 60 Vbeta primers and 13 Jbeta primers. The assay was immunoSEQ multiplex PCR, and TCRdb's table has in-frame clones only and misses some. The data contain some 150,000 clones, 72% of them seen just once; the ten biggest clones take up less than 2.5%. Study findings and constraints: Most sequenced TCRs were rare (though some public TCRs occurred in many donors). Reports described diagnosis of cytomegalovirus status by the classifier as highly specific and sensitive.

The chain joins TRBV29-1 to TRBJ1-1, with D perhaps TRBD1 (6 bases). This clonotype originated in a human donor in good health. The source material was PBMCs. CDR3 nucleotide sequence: TGCAGCGTTGGGACAGACGGAGTGAACACTGAAGCTTTCTTT. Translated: CSVGTDGVNTEAFF. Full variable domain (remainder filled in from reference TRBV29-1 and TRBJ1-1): SAVISQKPSRDICQRGTSLTIQCQVDSQVTMMFWYRQQPGQSLTLIATANQGSEATYESGFVIDKFPISRPNLTFSTLTVSNMSPEDSSIYLCSVGTDGVNTEAFFGQGTRLTVV.